One and the same sample provided the 18 T cell receptor beta chains below, sequenced in a study of blood T cells in healthy people across ages. With a J-beta primer mix and a sample-barcoded 5' primer, a second PCR ran 7 to 11 cycles. TCRdb re-derived calls from the 5' RACE reads in MiXCR, one entry per CDR3 protein. The table has some 1.5 million distinct CDR3 sequences, about 28% seen once. The material sequenced was blood. The source is a woman aged 30 to 39 in good health.

This clonotype was seen a handful of times. The gene calls are TRBV27 and TRBJ1-1; D is perhaps TRBD1 (6 bases). The germline V gene encodes CDR1 MNHEY and CDR2 SMNVEV (reference sequence). V was pared by 7 bases and J by 4 bases, with 22 bases between. The CDR3 is 16 residues long. The CDR3 sequence is CASKARGVGWTTEAFF. CDR3 DNA sequence: TGTGCCAGCAAAGCCAGGGGTGTGGGTTGGACCACTGAAGCTTTCTTT.

This chain joins TRBV6-2 or TRBV6-3 and TRBJ1-5; 8 bases agree with TRBD1. This CDR3 spans 16 amino acids. After removal of 1 base from V and 5 bases from J, the junction contained 7 bases not matched to a gene. Germline V gene data show CDR1 as MNHEY and CDR2 as SVGEGT. The CDR3 coding sequence is TGTGCCAGCAGTTACTTCGGCAGGGGGCTGGATCAGCCCCAGCATTTT. Translated, it gives CASSYFGRGLDQPQHF.

This clonotype was recorded a few times. This sequence joins TRBV9 and TRBJ2-7, with TRBD1 as a possible D gene (5 bases). CDR3 length: 15 amino acids. Trimming left V 0 bases short and J 4 bases short, with 14 bases between. The V gene's germline CDR1 is SGDLS and CDR2 YYNGEE. CDR3 in amino acids: CASSVGQGVAYEQYF. CDR3 nucleotides: TGTGCCAGCAGCGTAGGGCAGGGTGTGGCATACGAGCAGTACTTC. The full variable domain, rest sourced from reference TRBV9 and TRBJ2-7, is DSGVTQTPKHLITATGQRVTLRCSPRSGDLSVYWYQQSLDQGLQFLIQYYNGEERAKGNILERFSAQQFPDLHSELNLSSLELGDSALYFCASSVGQGVAYEQYFGPGTRLTVT.

This clonotype showed up just a few times. V and J are TRBV7-3 and TRBJ2-3; D remains unclear. CDR1 and CDR2 (germline): SGHTA, FQGTGA. The CDR3 is 15 amino acids. V was shortened by 1 base and J by 2 bases, with 10 bases between the two germline ends. CDR3 nucleotide sequence: TGTGCCAGCAGCTTAAGTAGCAACCCCACAGATACGCAGTATTTT. Amino acid sequence: CASSLSSNPTDTQYF.

Worth noting for this clonotype: One end of the junction does not line up with germline, which may come from a read error. The CDR3 DNA sequence: TGTGCCGGCAGCCTCCGAGTGACAGGGAACATTCAGTACTTC. Translation: CAGSLRVTGNIQYF. This chain links TRBV28 with TRBJ2-4; 7 bases match TRBD1. The germline V gene encodes CDR1 MDHEN and CDR2 SYDVKM. CDR3 size: 14 residues.

This clonotype has more than one count but fewer than ten. The V and J genes are TRBV10-3 and TRBJ2-1; 9 bases are a match to TRBD1. V was clipped by 10 bases and J by 5 bases; unmatched bases: 6. Germline values: CDR1 ENHRY, CDR2 SYGVKD. The CDR3 contains 13 residues. DNA for the CDR3: TGTGCCAGCCGGGACAGGGCGGACAATGAGCAGTTCTTC. It translates to CASRDRADNEQFF.

About this clonotype: The junction departs from the called germline gene at one end, perhaps through a read error. V and J are TRBV7-2 and TRBJ2-7; the D gene is possibly TRBD2 (6 bases). The DNA end lines up better with TRBJ2-5; the J call may be wrong. The CDR3 spans 15 residues. The germline V gene encodes CDR1 SGHTA and CDR2 FQGNSA. CDR3 residues: CVSSAAEGNGETQYF. The CDR3 DNA reads as TGTGTCAGCAGCGCTGCGGAGGGGAACGGGGAGACCCAGTACTTC.

The chain carries TRBV3-1 and TRBJ2-5; a possible D gene is TRBD2 (5 bases). This CDR3 is 14 amino acids long. Trimming removed 4 bases at V and 5 bases at J, with 14 bases between. CDR1 is LGHDT and CDR2 is YNNKEL in the germline V gene (reference sequence). In DNA, the CDR3 is TGTGCCAGCAGCCCAACCCATCGCGGGGAGACCCAGTACTTC. Translation: CASSPTHRGETQYF.

This clonotype was observed a handful of times. The chain has TRBV3-1 and TRBJ2-3, with D possibly TRBD1 on 5 matching bases. This CDR3 is 13 amino acids long. Germline V gene data show CDR1 as LGHDT and CDR2 as YNNKEL (reference sequence). Trimming removed 5 bases from V and 5 bases from J, with 11 bases in between. Written as DNA, the CDR3 is TGTGCCAGCAGCTTAACAGACAGAGATACGCAGTATTTT. Translation: CASSLTDRDTQYF.

This CDR3 reads CASSVDSGSRTEAFF. The CDR3 DNA reads as TGTGCCAGCAGCGTAGACTCCGGGTCGCGCACTGAAGCTTTCTTT. V and J are TRBV9 and TRBJ1-1; D remains unclear. Germline CDR1 SGDLS, CDR2 YYNGEE. Trimming took 0 bases from V and 4 from J, leaving 13 bases between them. CDR3 length: 15 residues. Complete variable domain (other parts from reference TRBV9 and TRBJ1-1): DSGVTQTPKHLITATGQRVTLRCSPRSGDLSVYWYQQSLDQGLQFLIQYYNGEERAKGNILERFSAQQFPDLHSELNLSSLELGDSALYFCASSVDSGSRTEAFFGQGTRLTVV.

This clonotype showed up many times. The chain uses TRBV20-1 and TRBJ2-4, with a weak D call TRBD2 (6 bases). Germline V gene sequence: CDR1 DFQATT, CDR2 SNEGSKA (reference sequence). Trimming stripped 4 bases from V and 2 bases from J, with 15 bases between. CDR3 length: 15 residues. CDR3 sequence (DNA): TGCAGTGCTATTAATAGCGGAAGTACCAAAAACATTCAGTACTTC. Translation gives CSAINSGSTKNIQYF.

As to this clonotype: At one of its ends the junction is not consistent with the germline gene, which may arise from a read error. V and J are TRBV6-5 and TRBJ2-1; D call uncertain. CDR3 length: 11 residues. CDR1 and CDR2 (germline): MNHEY, SVGAGI. The CDR3 DNA sequence: TGTTCCAGCAGTTACTCCCATGAGCAGTTCTTC. Amino acid sequence: CSSSYSHEQFF.

As concerns this clonotype: A read error is possible here, since a much larger clone lies one base away. The chain carries TRBV15 and TRBJ2-1; D remains unclear. This CDR3 has 12 residues. The germline V and J ends were trimmed by 1 base and 11 bases, with 9 bases remaining between them. The germline V gene encodes CDR1 LNHNV and CDR2 YYDKDF (reference sequence). The CDR3, as DNA: TGTGCCACCAGCAGAGGCTGGAATAAGCAGTTCTTC. It translates to CATSRGWNKQFF.

The chain joins TRBV7-7 to TRBJ1-1; D not certain. Germline values: CDR1 SSHAT, CDR2 FNYEAQ (reference sequence). V shed 4 bases and J shed 4 bases, with 7 bases lying between them. The CDR3 extends over 12 amino acids. The CDR3 is CASSCVSTEAFF. CDR3 nucleotide sequence: TGTGCCAGCAGCTGCGTTAGCACTGAAGCTTTCTTT.

The V and J genes are TRBV6-6 and TRBJ1-5; TRBD1 is a possible D gene (6 bases). Germline V gene sequence: CDR1 MNHNY, CDR2 SVGAGI (reference sequence). This CDR3 is 16 amino acids long. V shed 6 bases and J shed 4 bases, with 19 bases lying between them. CDR3 residues: CASSQGSRSSNQPQHF. The CDR3 DNA reads as TGTGCCAGCAGCCAGGGGTCTCGTTCAAGTAATCAGCCCCAGCATTTT.

V gene TRBV7-2 combines with J gene TRBJ2-5; D gene uncertain. The ends were cut back, 6 bases at V and 11 bases at J, with 19 bases in the middle. The CDR3 runs to 13 residues. Germline V gene lookup returns CDR1 SGHTA and CDR2 FQGNSA. Here the CDR3 DNA reads TGTGCCAGCAGTCGAACAGAGAACAATGAGCAGTACTTC. Translated, it gives CASSRTENNEQYF.

The chain carries TRBV6-6 and TRBJ2-5; TRBD1 aligns across 10 bases. The CDR3 consists of 15 residues. Germline CDR1 and CDR2: MNHNY and SVGAGI (reference sequence). The V gene end was trimmed by 8 bases and the J gene end by 4 bases; junction bases not matched to a gene: 10. The DNA of the CDR3 is TGTGCCAGCTCCACGCGGGACAGGGGAACAGAGACCCAGTACTTC. Protein: CASSTRDRGTETQYF.

CDR3 sequence: CASSPRRLAGPTDTQYF. CDR3 nucleotides: TGTGCCAGCAGCCCCCGTCGGCTAGCGGGCCCCACAGATACGCAGTATTTT. V usage is TRBV7-8 and J usage is TRBJ2-3, with 8 bases matching TRBD2. Germline V gene sequence: CDR1 SGHVS, CDR2 FQNEAQ. The length of the CDR3 is 17 residues. V shed 5 bases and J 2 bases; nucleotides not matched to a gene: 12. The full variable domain, rest sourced from reference TRBV7-8 and TRBJ2-3, is GAGVSQSPRYKVAKRGQDVALRCDPISGHVSLFWYQQALGQGPEFLTYFQNEAQLDKSGLPSDRFFAERPEGSVSTLKIQRTQQEDSAVYLCASSPRRLAGPTDTQYFGPGTRLTVL.